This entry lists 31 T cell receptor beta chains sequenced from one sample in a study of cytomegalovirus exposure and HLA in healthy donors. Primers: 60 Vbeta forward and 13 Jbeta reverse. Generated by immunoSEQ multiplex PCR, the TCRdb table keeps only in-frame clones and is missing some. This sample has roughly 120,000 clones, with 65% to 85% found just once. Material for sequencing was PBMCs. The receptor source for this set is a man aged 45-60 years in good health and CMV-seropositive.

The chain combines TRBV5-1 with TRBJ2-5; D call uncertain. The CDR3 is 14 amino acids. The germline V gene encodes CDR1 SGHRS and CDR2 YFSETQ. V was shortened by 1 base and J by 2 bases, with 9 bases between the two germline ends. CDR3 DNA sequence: TGCGCCAGCAGCTTGATTCTCACTCAAGAGACCCAGTACTTC. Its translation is CASSLILTQETQYF. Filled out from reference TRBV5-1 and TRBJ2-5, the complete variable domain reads KAGVTQTPRYLIKTRGQQVTLSCSPISGHRSVSWYQQTPGQGLQFLFEYFSETQRNKGNFPGRFSGRQFSNSRSEMNVSTLELGDSALYLCASSLILTQETQYFGPGTRLLVL.

CDR3: CASSDPTSGDNEQFF. In DNA form, the CDR3 reads TGTGCCAGCAGTGACCCGACTAGCGGGGACAATGAGCAGTTCTTC. The chain has TRBV6-4 and TRBJ2-1, with TRBD2 matching 11 bases. Germline V lookup: CDR1 MRHNA, CDR2 SNTAGT. V was clipped by 2 bases and J by 5 bases; unmatched bases: 2. The CDR3 sequence is 15 residues long.

CDR3 loop: CASSWDNLRETDTQYF. For the CDR3, the DNA is TGTGCCAGCAGCTGGGACAATCTCCGAGAAACAGATACGCAGTATTTT. The rearrangement links TRBV11-2 to TRBJ2-3, with D possibly being TRBD1 (6 bases). The length of the CDR3 is 16 residues. Trimming shortened V by 4 bases and J by 3 bases, and 17 bases separated the two germline ends. Germline V CDR1 and CDR2: SGHAT, FQNNGV.

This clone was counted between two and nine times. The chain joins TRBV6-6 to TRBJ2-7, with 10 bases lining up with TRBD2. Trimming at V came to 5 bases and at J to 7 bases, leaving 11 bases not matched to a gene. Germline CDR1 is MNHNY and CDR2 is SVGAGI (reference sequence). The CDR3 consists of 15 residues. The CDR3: CASSLGGERGGEQYF. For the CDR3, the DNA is TGTGCCAGCAGTCTTGGGGGTGAGCGGGGGGGGGAGCAGTACTTC.

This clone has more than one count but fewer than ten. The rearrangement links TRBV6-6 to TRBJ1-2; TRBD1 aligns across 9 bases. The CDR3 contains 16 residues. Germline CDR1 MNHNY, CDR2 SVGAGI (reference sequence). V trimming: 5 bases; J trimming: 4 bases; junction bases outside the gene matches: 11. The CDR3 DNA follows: TGTGCCAGCAGTCACAGGGGGCTCCCCCTGTCCTATGGCTACACCTTC. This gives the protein CASSHRGLPLSYGYTF.

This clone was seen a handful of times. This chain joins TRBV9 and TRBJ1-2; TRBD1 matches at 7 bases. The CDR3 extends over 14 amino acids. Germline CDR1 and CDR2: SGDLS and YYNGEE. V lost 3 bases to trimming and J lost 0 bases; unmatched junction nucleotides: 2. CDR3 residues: CASSAGGANYGYTF. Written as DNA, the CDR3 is TGTGCCAGCAGCGCAGGGGGAGCTAACTATGGCTACACCTTC.

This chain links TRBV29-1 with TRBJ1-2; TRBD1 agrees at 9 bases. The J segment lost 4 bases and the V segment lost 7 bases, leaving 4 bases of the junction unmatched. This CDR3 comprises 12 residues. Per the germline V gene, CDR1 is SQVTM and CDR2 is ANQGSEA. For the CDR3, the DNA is TGCAGCGCTAGACAGGGGGGCTATGGCTACACCTTC. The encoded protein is CSARQGGYGYTF.

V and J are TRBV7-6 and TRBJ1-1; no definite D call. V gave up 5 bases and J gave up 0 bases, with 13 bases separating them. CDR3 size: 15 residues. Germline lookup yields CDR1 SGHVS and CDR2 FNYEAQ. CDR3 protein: CASSSNSIMNTEAFF. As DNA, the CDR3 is TGTGCCAGCAGCAGTAACAGTATAATGAACACTGAAGCTTTCTTT.

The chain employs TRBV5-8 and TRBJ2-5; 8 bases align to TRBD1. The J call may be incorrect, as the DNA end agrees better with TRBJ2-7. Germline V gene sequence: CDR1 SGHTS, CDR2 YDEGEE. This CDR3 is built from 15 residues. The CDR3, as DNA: TGTGCCAGCAGCTATGAGACAGGGGCTGCCTACGAGCAGTACTTC. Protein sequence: CASSYETGAAYEQYF.

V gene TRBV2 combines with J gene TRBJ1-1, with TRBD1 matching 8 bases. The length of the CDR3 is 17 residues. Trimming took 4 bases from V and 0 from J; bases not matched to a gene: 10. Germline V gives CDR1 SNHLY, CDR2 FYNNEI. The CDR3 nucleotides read TGTGCCAGCAGTGTTTCCGGGACAGGACTTATGAACACTGAAGCTTTCTTT. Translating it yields CASSVSGTGLMNTEAFF.

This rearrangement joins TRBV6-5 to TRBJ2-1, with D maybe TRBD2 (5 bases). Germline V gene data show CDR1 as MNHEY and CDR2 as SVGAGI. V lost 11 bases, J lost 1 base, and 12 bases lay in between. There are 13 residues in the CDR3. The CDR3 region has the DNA TGTGCCCCGGGTCGGGGTTCCTACAATGAGCAGTTCTTC. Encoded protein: CAPGRGSYNEQFF.

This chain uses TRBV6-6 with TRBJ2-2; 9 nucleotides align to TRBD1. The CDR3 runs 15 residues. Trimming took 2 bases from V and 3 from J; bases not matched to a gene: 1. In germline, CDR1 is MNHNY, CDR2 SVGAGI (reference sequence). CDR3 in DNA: TGTGCCAGCAGTTACGGGACAGGGCACACCGGGGAGCTGTTTTTT. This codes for CASSYGTGHTGELFF.

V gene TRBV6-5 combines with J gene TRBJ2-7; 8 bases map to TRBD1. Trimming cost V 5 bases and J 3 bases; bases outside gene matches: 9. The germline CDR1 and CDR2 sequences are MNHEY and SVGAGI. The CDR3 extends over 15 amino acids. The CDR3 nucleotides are TGTGCCAGCAGTGTCCGGGACAGGTTGATCTACGAGCAGTACTTC. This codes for CASSVRDRLIYEQYF.

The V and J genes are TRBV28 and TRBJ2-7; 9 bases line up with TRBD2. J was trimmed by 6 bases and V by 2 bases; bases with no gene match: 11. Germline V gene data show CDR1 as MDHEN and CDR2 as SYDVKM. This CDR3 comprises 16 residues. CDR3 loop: CASSLRIAGVVGEQYF. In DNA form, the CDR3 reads TGTGCCAGCAGTTTAAGAATAGCGGGAGTGGTCGGCGAGCAGTACTTC.

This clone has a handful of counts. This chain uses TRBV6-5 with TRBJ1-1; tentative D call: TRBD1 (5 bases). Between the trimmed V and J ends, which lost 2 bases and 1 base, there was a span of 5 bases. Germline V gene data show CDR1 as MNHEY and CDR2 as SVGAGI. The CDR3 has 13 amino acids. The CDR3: CASSYDRNTEAFF. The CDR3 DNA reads TGTGCCAGCAGTTACGACAGGAACACTGAAGCTTTCTTT.

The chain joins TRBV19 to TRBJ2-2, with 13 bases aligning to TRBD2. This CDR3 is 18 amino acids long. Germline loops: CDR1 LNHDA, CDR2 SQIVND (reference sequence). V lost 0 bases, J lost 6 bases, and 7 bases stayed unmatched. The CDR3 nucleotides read TGTGCCAGTAGTATAGATCCCCGACTAGCGGGGGGCTCCGGGGAGCTGTTTTTT. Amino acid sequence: CASSIDPRLAGGSGELFF.

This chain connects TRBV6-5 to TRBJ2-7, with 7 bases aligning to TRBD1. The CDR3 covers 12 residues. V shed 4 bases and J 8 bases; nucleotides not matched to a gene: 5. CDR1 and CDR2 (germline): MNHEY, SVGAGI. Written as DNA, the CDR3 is TGTGCCAGCAGTTCTTTACAGGGGAAGCAGTACTTC. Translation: CASSSLQGKQYF.

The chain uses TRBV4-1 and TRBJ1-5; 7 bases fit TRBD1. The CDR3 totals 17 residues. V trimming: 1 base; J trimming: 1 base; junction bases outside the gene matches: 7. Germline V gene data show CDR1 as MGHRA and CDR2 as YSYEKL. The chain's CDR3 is CASSQATGFWSNQPQHF. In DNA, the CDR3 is TGCGCCAGCAGCCAAGCGACAGGGTTTTGGAGCAATCAGCCCCAGCATTTT.

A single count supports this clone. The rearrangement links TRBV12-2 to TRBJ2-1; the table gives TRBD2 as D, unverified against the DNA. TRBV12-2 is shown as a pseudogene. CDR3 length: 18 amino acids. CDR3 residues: CASRLGLAGRVTYNEQFF. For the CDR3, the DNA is TGTGCAAGTCGCTTGGGACTAGCGGGACGGGTCACCTACAATGAGCAGTTCTTC.

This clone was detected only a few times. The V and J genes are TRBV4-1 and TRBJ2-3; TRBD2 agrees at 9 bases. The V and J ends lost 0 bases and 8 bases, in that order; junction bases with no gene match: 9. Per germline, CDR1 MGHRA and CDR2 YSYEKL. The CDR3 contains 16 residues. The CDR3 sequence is CASSQDSAGGPGTQYF. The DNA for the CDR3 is TGCGCCAGCAGCCAAGACTCAGCGGGGGGCCCCGGTACGCAGTATTTT.

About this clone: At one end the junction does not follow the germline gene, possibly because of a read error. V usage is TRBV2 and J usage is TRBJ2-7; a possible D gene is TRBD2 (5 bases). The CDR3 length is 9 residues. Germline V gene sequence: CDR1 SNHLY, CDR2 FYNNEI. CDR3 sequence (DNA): TGTGCCAGCAGTGGAGGGTTGGACTTC. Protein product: CASSGGLDF. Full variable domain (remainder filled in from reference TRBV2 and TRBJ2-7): EPEVTQTPSHQVTQMGQEVILRCVPISNHLYFYWYRQILGQKVEFLVSFYNNEISEKSEIFDDQFSVERPDGSNFTLKIRSTKLEDSAMYFCASSGGLDFGPGTRLTVT.

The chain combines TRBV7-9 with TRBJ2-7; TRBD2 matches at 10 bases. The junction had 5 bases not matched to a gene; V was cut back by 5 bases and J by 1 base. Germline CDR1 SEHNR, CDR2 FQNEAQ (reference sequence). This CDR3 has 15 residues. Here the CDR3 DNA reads TGTGCCAGCAGCCAGAGACTAGCGGGTTCCTACGAGCAGTACTTC. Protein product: CASSQRLAGSYEQYF.

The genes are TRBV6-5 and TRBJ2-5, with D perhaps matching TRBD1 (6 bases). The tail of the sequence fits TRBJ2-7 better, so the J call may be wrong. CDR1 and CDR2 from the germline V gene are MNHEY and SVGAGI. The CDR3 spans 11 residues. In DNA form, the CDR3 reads TGTGCCAGCAGACAGGGCTACGAGCAGTACTTC. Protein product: CASRQGYEQYF.

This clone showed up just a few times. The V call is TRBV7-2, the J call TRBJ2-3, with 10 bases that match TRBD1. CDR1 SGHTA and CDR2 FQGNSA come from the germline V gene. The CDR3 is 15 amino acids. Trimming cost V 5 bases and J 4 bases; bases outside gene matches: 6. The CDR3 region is CASSPRQGAADTQYF. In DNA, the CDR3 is TGTGCCAGCAGCCCAAGACAGGGGGCGGCAGATACGCAGTATTTT.

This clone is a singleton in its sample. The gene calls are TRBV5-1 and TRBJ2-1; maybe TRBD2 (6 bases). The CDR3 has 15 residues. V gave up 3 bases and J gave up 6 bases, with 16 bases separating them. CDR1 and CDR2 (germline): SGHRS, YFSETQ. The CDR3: CASSWSTSFGNEQFF. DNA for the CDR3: TGCGCCAGCAGCTGGTCCACTAGCTTCGGCAATGAGCAGTTCTTC.

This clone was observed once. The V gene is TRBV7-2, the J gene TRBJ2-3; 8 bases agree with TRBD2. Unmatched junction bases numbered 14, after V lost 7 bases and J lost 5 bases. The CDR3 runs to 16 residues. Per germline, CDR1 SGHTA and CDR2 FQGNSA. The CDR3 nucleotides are TGTGCCAGCAACCCGGGAGGGACCTTTGGGGGAGATACGCAGTATTTT. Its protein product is CASNPGGTFGGDTQYF.

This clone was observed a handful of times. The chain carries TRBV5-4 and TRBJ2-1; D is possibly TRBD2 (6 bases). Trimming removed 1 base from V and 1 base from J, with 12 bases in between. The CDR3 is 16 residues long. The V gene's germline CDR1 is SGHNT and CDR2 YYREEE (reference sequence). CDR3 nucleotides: TGTGCCAGCAGCTTGTTGCGCGGGGTTTCCTACAATGAGCAGTTCTTC. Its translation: CASSLLRGVSYNEQFF.

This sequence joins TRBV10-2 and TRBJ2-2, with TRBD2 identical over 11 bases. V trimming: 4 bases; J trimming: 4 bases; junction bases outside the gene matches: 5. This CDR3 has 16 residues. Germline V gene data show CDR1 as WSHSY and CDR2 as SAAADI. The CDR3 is CASSVGLAGGTGELFF. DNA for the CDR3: TGCGCCAGCAGTGTAGGGCTAGCGGGGGGCACCGGGGAGCTGTTTTTT.

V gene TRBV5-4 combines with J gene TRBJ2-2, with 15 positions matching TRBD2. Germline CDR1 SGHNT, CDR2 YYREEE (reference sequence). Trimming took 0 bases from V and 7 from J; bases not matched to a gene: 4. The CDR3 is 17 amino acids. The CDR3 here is CASSLGTSGGAFGELFF. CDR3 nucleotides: TGTGCCAGCAGCTTGGGGACTAGCGGGGGGGCTTTCGGGGAGCTGTTTTTT.

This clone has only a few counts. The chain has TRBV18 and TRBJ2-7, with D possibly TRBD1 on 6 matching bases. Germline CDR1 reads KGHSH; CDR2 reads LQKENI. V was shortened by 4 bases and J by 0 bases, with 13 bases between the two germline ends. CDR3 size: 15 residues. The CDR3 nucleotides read TGTGCCAGCTCACTCAGGGGCAGGGCCTCCTACGAGCAGTACTTC. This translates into CASSLRGRASYEQYF.

CDR3: CASSYNQRGSGETQYF. CDR3 bases: TGTGCCAGCAGCTACAACCAGCGGGGGAGTGGGGAGACCCAGTACTTC. J is TRBJ2-5 and V is TRBV7-2; 8 bases align to TRBD2. CDR1 and CDR2 (germline): SGHTA, FQGNSA. The trim removed 4 bases at V and 5 bases at J, leaving 12 bases unmatched. The CDR3 contains 16 residues.